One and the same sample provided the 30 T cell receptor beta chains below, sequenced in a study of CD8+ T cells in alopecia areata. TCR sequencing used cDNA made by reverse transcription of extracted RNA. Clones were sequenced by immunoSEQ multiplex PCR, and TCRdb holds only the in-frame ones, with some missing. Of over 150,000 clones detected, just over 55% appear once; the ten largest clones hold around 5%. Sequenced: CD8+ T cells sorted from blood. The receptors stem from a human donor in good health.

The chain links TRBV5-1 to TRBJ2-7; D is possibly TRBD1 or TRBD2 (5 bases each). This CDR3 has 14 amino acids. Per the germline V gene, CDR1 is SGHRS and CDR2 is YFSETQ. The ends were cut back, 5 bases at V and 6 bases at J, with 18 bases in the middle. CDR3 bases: TGCGCCAGCAGTCAATCTAGGGACCTCCGCGAGCAGTACTTC. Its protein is CASSQSRDLREQYF.

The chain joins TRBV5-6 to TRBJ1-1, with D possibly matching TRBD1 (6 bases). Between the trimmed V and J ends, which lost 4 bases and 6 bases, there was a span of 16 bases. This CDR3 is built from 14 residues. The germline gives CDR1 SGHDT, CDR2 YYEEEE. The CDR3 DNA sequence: TGTGCCAGCAGCCTTGAAATACAGGGTCCTGAAGCTTTCTTT. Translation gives CASSLEIQGPEAFF. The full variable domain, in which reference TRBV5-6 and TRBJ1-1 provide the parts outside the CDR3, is DAGVTQSPTHLIKTRGQQVTLRCSPKSGHDTVSWYQQALGQGPQFIFQYYEEEERQRGNFPDRFSGHQFPNYSSELNVNALLLGDSALYLCASSLEIQGPEAFFGQGTRLTVV.

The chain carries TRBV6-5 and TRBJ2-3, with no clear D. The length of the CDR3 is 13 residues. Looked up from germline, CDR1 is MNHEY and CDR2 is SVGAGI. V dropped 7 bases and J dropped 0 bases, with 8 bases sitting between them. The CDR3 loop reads CASIAQSTDTQYF. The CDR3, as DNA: TGTGCCAGCATAGCCCAAAGCACAGATACGCAGTATTTT.

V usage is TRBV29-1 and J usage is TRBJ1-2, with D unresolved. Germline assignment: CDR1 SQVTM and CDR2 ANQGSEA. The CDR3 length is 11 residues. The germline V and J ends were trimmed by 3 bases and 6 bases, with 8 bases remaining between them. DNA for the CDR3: TGCAGCGTTGAGGGGTCTAATGGCTACACCTTC. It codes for CSVEGSNGYTF.

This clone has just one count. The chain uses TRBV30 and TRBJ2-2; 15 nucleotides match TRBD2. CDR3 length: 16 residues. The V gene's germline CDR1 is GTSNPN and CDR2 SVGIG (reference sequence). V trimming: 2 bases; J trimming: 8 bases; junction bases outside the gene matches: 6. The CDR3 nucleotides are TGTGCCTGGAGTCTCGGACTAGCGGGGGGGCCGGGGGAGCTGTTTTTT. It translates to CAWSLGLAGGPGELFF.

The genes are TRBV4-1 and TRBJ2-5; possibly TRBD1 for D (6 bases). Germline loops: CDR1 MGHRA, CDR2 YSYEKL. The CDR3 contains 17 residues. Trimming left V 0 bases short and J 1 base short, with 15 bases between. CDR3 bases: TGCGCCAGCAGCCAAGAGGGCCCTGGGGGCGGCCAAGAGACCCAGTACTTC. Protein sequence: CASSQEGPGGGQETQYF.

CDR3 loop: CASSVRGGYGYTF. The CDR3 DNA sequence: TGTGCCAGCAGCGTAAGGGGCGGCTATGGCTACACCTTC. This rearrangement joins TRBV5-4 to TRBJ1-2; a possible D gene is TRBD1 (5 bases). CDR3 length equals 13 residues. In germline, CDR1 is SGHNT, CDR2 YYREEE (reference sequence). Trimming cost V 4 bases and J 4 bases, with 11 bases left between them.

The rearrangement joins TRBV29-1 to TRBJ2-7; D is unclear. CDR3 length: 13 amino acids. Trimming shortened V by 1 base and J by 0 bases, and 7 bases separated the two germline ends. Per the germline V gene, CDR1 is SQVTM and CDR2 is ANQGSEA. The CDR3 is CSVEVVDSYEQYF. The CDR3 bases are TGCAGCGTTGAAGTAGTGGACTCCTACGAGCAGTACTTC.

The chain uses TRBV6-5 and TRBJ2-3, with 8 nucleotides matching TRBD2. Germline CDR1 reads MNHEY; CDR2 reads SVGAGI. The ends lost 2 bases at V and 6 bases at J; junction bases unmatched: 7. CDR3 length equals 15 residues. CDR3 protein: CASSYPGGAPDTQYF. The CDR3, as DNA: TGTGCCAGCAGTTACCCGGGGGGGGCCCCGGATACGCAGTATTTT.

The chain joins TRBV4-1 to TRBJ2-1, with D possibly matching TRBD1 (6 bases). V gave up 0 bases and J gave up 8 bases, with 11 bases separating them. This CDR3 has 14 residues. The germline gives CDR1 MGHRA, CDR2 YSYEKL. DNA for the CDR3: TGCGCCAGCAGCCAAGACCCTGGGGGCGATGAGCAGTTCTTC. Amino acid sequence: CASSQDPGGDEQFF.

The CDR3: CASSPGQGGGYTF. In nucleotides, the CDR3 is TGTGCCAGCAGCCCGGGACAGGGAGGCGGCTACACCTTC. The V call is TRBV5-6, the J call TRBJ1-2, with 9 bases identical to TRBD1. The germline CDR1 and CDR2 sequences are SGHDT and YYEEEE. The CDR3 loop spans 13 amino acids. Trimming at V came to 4 bases and at J to 8 bases, leaving 6 bases not matched to a gene. The full variable domain, rest sourced from reference TRBV5-6 and TRBJ1-2, is DAGVTQSPTHLIKTRGQQVTLRCSPKSGHDTVSWYQQALGQGPQFIFQYYEEEERQRGNFPDRFSGHQFPNYSSELNVNALLLGDSALYLCASSPGQGGGYTFGSGTRLTVV.

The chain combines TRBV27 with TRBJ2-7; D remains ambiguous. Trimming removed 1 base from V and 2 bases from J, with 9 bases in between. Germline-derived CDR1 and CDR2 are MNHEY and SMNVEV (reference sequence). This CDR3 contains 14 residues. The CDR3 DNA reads TGTGCCAGCAGTTTATTGGGATCCGCCTACGAGCAGTACTTC. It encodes CASSLLGSAYEQYF.

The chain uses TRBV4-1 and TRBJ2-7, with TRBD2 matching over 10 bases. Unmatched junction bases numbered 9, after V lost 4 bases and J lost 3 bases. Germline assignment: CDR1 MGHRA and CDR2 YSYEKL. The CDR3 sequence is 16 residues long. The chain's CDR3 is CASSPLHGLADYEQYF. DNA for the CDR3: TGCGCCAGCAGCCCCCTACACGGACTAGCGGACTACGAGCAGTACTTC.

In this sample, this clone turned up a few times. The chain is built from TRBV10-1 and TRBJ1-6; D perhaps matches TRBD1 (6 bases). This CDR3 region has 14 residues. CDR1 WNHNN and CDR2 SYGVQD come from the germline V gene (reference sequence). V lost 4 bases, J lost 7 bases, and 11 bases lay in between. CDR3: CASSGVGGNSPLHF. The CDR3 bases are TGCGCCAGCAGTGGTGTAGGGGGAAATTCACCCCTCCACTTT.

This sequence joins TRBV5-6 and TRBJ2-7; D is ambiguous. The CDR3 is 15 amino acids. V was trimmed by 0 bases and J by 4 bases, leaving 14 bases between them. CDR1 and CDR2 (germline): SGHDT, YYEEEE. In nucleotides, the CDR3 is TGTGCCAGCAGCTTGGCCTGGACGGCCTCTTACGAGCAGTACTTC. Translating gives CASSLAWTASYEQYF.

DNA of the CDR3: TGCAGCGTTGAAGTACTCCAGGGGCCCTACTCCTACGAGCAGTACTTC. It is translated as CSVEVLQGPYSYEQYF. This chain uses TRBV29-1 with TRBJ2-7, with D perhaps TRBD1 (6 bases). Per the germline V gene, CDR1 is SQVTM and CDR2 is ANQGSEA. The CDR3 has 16 amino acids. Deletions cut 1 base from V and 0 bases from J, with 16 bases between.

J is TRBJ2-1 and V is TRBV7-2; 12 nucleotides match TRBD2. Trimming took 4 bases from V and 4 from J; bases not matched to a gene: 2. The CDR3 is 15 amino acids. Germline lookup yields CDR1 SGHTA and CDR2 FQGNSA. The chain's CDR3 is CASSWTSGAYNEQFF. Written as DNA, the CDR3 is TGTGCCAGCAGCTGGACTAGCGGGGCGTACAATGAGCAGTTCTTC.

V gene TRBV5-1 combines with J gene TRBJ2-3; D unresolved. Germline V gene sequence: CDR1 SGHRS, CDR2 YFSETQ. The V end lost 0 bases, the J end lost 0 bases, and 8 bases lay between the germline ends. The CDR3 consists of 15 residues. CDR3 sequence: CASSLEGKSTDTQYF. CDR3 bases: TGCGCCAGCAGCTTGGAGGGCAAAAGCACAGATACGCAGTATTTT.

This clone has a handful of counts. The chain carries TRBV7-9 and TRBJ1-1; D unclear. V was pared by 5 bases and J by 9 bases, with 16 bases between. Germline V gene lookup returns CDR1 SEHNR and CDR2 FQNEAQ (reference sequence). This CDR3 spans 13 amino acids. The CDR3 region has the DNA TGTGCCAGCAGCCCTCCCCAGGACGAGAAAGCTTTCTTT. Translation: CASSPPQDEKAFF.

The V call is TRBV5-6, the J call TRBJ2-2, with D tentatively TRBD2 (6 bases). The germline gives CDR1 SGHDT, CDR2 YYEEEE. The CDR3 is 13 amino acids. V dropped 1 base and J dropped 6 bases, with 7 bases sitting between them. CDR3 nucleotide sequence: TGTGCCAGCAGCTTGTGGGGGGCCGGGGAGCTGTTTTTT. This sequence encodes CASSLWGAGELFF.

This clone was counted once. DNA of the CDR3: TGTGCCTGGAGCGCCGTAGTGGGGGACGAGCAGTACTTC. This translates into CAWSAVVGDEQYF. The chain is built from TRBV30 and TRBJ2-7; D is tentatively TRBD1 or TRBD2 (5 bases each). V lost 3 bases, J lost 5 bases, and 14 bases lay in between. CDR1 and CDR2 (germline): GTSNPN, SVGIG (reference sequence). The CDR3 covers 13 residues.

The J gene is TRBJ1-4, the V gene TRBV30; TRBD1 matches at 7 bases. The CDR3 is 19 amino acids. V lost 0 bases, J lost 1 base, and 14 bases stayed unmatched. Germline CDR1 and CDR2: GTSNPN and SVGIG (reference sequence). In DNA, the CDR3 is TGTGCCTGGAGTGTACTTCTCCCAGGACAGGCGGGAACTAATGAAAAACTGTTTTTT. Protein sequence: CAWSVLLPGQAGTNEKLFF.

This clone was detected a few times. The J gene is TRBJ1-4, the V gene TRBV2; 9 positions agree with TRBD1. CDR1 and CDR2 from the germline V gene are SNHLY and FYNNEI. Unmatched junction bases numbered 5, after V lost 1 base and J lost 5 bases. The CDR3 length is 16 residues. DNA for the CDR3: TGTGCCAGCAGTGAAGGGGGGACAGGGCGGAATGAAAAACTGTTTTTT. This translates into CASSEGGTGRNEKLFF.

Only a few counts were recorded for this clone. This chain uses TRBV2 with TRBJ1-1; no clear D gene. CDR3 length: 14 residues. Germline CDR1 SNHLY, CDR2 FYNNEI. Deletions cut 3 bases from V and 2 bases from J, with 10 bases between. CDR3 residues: CASSDERTNTEAFF. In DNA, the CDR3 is TGTGCCAGCAGTGACGAGCGGACTAACACTGAAGCTTTCTTT.

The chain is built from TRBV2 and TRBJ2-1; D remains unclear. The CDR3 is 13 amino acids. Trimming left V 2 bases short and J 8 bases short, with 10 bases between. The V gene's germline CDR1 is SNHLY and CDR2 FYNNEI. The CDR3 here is CASSELHRDEQFF. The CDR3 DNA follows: TGTGCCAGCAGTGAACTCCACCGGGATGAGCAGTTCTTC.

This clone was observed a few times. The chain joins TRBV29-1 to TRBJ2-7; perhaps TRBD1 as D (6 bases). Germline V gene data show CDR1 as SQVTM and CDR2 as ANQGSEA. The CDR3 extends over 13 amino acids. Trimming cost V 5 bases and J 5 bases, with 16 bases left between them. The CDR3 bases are TGCAGCGTTCCAGGGGAGATACGTGACGAGCAGTACTTC. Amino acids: CSVPGEIRDEQYF.

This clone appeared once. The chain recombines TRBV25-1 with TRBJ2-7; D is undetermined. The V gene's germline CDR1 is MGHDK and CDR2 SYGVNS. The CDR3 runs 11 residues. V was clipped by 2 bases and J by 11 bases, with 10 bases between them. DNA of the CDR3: TGTGCCAGCAGTGAACGGCAGGTTAAGTACTTC. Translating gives CASSERQVKYF.

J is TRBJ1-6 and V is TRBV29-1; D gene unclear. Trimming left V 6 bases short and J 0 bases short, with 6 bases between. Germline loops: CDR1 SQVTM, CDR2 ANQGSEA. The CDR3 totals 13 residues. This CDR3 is CSVRPSYNSPLHF. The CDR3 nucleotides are TGCAGCGTCAGGCCCTCCTATAATTCACCCCTCCACTTT.

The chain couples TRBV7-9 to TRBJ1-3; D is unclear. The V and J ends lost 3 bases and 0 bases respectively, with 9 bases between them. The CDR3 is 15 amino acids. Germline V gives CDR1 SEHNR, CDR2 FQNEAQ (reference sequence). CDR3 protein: CASSFALDSGNTIYF. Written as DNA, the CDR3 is TGTGCCAGCAGCTTCGCATTAGACTCTGGAAACACCATATATTTT.

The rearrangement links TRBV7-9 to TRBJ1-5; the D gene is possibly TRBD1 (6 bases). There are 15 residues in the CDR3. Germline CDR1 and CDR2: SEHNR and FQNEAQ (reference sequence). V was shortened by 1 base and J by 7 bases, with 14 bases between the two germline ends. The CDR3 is CASSLDGGPKQPQHF. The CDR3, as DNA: TGTGCCAGCAGCTTAGACGGGGGGCCGAAACAGCCCCAGCATTTT.